Given below is one TCR beta chain in context. These data are taken from a study of shared clonotypes between healthy human individuals. The data were produced by immunoSEQ multiplex PCR, yet TCRdb's version contains in-frame clones alone and is incomplete. The sample holds about 2 million clones; 85% to 95% are singletons and the top ten take 0.13%. V dropped 1 base and J dropped 8 bases, with 11 bases sitting between them. The CDR3 totals 14 residues. Germline V CDR1 and CDR2: KGHSH, LQKENI. This clonotype was obtained from a man younger than 35 in good health. This rearrangement joins TRBV18 to TRBJ1-4, with D hard to call. Sequencing input: naive CD4+ T cells sorted from blood. The subset denotes: CD45RA+ positively selected. CDR3 sequence: CASSPLPQSEKLFF. DNA for the CDR3: TGTGCCAGCTCACCACTCCCGCAGAGCGAAAAACTGTTTTTT. Variable domain in full (rest from reference TRBV18 and TRBJ1-4): NAGVMQNPRHLVRRRGQEARLRCSPMKGHSHVYWYRQLPEEGLKFMVYLQKENIIDESGMPKERFSAEFPKEGPSILRIQQVVRGDSAAYFCASSPLPQSEKLFFGSGTQLSVL.